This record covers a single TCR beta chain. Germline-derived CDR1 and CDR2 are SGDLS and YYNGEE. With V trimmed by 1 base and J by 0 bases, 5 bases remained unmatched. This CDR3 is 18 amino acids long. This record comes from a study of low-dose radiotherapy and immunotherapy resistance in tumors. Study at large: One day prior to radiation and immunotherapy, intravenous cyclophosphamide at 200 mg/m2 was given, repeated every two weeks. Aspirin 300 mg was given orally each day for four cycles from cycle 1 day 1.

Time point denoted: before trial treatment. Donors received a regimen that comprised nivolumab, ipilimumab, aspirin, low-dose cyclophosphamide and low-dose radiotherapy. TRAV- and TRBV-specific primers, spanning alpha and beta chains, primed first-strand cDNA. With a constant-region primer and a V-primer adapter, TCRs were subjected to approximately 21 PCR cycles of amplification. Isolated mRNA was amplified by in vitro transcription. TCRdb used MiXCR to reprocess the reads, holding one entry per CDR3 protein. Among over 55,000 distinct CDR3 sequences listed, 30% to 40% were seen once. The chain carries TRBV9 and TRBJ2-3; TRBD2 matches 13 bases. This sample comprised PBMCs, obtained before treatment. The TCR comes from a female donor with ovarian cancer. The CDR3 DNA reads TGTGCCAGCAGCGTAACCGGGACTAGCGGGACTAGCACAGATACGCAGTATTTT. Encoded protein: CASSVTGTSGTSTDTQYF.